These 20 T cell receptor beta chains were sequenced from one sample in a study of monozygotic twins with inflammatory bowel disease. TCRdb re-called the 5' RACE reads, yielding one record per CDR3 amino acid sequence without DNA. This repertoire includes under 150,000 distinct CDR3 sequences. The sequenced material came from blood. These receptors were collected from a human donor with ulcerative colitis or Crohn's disease, or a healthy co-twin of an affected twin (not recorded which).

The V gene is TRBV9, the J gene TRBJ1-1; TCRdb returns TRBD1, unconfirmable since there is no DNA. CDR3 length: 15 residues. CDR1 and CDR2 (germline): SGDLS, YYNGEE. The CDR3: CASSVVTGRSTEAFF.

The chain is built from TRBV6-2 or TRBV6-3 and TRBJ1-5; TCRdb's D call, TRBD1, is unchecked because there is no DNA. Looked up from germline, CDR1 is MNHEY and CDR2 is SVGEGT. The CDR3 runs 16 residues. The CDR3 sequence is CASRYSSRVRGQPQHF.

The chain has TRBV28 and TRBJ2-7; TCRdb lists TRBD1, though no DNA is available to test this call. Germline V CDR1 and CDR2: MDHEN, SYDVKM. This CDR3 has 13 residues. CDR3 residues: CASSSGTVARQYF.

This sequence joins TRBV5-1 and TRBJ2-3; absent DNA, TCRdb's TRBD2 call cannot be checked. The CDR3 runs to 16 residues. The V gene's germline CDR1 is SGHRS and CDR2 YFSETQ. The CDR3 reads CASSKTSGGGLGTQYF.

The chain combines TRBV7-6 with TRBJ2-7; checking the TCRdb D call of TRBD1 is not possible without DNA. Germline-derived CDR1 and CDR2 are SGHVS and FNYEAQ. This CDR3 spans 14 amino acids. CDR3 protein: CASSLSTGFHEQYF.

The V call is TRBV6-5, the J call TRBJ2-6; absent DNA, TCRdb's TRBD1 call cannot be checked. The V gene's germline CDR1 is MNHEY and CDR2 SVGAGI. The CDR3 loop spans 17 amino acids. This CDR3 reads CASSYWTGGSGANVLTF.

The chain links TRBV20-1 to TRBJ2-2; absent DNA, TCRdb's TRBD1 call cannot be checked. The V gene's germline CDR1 is DFQATT and CDR2 SNEGSKA (reference sequence). This CDR3 has 16 amino acids. CDR3 sequence reads: CSAGDDRGRPSGELFF.

The chain has TRBV7-2 and TRBJ2-3; the TCRdb D gene call, TRBD1, has no DNA to confirm it. The germline V gene has CDR1 SGHTA and CDR2 FQGNSA. The CDR3 spans 15 residues. Here the CDR3 reads CASSETGGITDTQYF.

The chain combines TRBV2 with TRBJ2-4; TCRdb's assignment of TRBD2 cannot be checked, as there is no DNA. The CDR3 is 16 amino acids. Germline CDR1 is SNHLY and CDR2 is FYNNEI. CDR3 residues: CATRRRVPLAKNIQYF.

The chain joins TRBV28 to TRBJ1-5. Germline V gives CDR1 MDHEN, CDR2 SYDVKM. The CDR3 covers 15 residues. This CDR3 is CASSGPQSPDQPQHF.

The chain combines TRBV19 with TRBJ1-4; TCRdb gives TRBD1 as the D gene, but with no DNA this cannot be confirmed. CDR1 is LNHDA, CDR2 SQIVND, per germline (reference sequence). This CDR3 contains 16 residues. CDR3 region: CASKTGGERINEKLFF. Supplemented by reference TRBV19 and TRBJ1-4, the full variable domain reads DGGITQSPKYLFRKEGQNVTLSCEQNLNHDAMYWYRQDPGQGLRLIYYSQIVNDFQKGDIAEGYSVSREKKESFPLTVTSAQKNPTAFYLCASKTGGERINEKLFFGSGTQLSVL.

The J gene is TRBJ2-1, the V gene TRBV5-1; checking the TCRdb D call of TRBD2 is not possible without DNA. The germline V gene encodes CDR1 SGHRS and CDR2 YFSETQ. The CDR3 contains 14 residues. The CDR3 protein is CASRPSGGADEQFF.

J is TRBJ2-7 and V is TRBV5-1; the TRBD1 assignment by TCRdb is unverifiable without DNA. CDR1 and CDR2 from the germline V gene are SGHRS and YFSETQ. The CDR3 runs 16 residues. CDR3 in amino acids: CASSFGVRTGPYEQYF.

This chain connects TRBV10-3 to TRBJ1-2; TCRdb picks TRBD1, but there is no DNA to check that call. Germline V gene lookup returns CDR1 ENHRY and CDR2 SYGVKD. The CDR3 totals 13 residues. CDR3 protein: CAIRGREAYGYTF.

The chain links TRBV5-6 to TRBJ2-3. This CDR3 is 14 amino acids long. In germline, CDR1 is SGHDT, CDR2 YYEEEE. This CDR3 reads CASSLARLTDTQYF. The full variable domain, with the rest looked up from reference TRBV5-6 and TRBJ2-3, is DAGVTQSPTHLIKTRGQQVTLRCSPKSGHDTVSWYQQALGQGPQFIFQYYEEEERQRGNFPDRFSGHQFPNYSSELNVNALLLGDSALYLCASSLARLTDTQYFGPGTRLTVL.

The chain employs TRBV20-1 and TRBJ1-5. The CDR3 has 15 amino acids. CDR1 DFQATT and CDR2 SNEGSKA come from the germline V gene (reference sequence). CDR3 region: CSARDLGSGNQPQHF.

The chain carries TRBV5-6 and TRBJ1-5; without DNA, the TCRdb call of TRBD1 cannot be checked. This CDR3 is built from 18 residues. CDR1 and CDR2 from the germline V gene are SGHDT and YYEEEE. This CDR3 reads CASSSYTPGTASNQPQHF.

This chain uses TRBV5-1 with TRBJ2-2; the TCRdb call, TRBD1, lacks DNA for checking. The CDR3 has 16 amino acids. The germline CDR1 and CDR2 sequences are SGHRS and YFSETQ. CDR3 residues: CASKGSQGANTGELFF.

This chain joins TRBV5-6 and TRBJ2-5; the D call from TCRdb, TRBD1, cannot be confirmed without DNA. The CDR3 has 13 amino acids. The germline V gene encodes CDR1 SGHDT and CDR2 YYEEEE. The CDR3 reads CASSFGGRETQYF.

V gene TRBV19 combines with J gene TRBJ1-1; the D call from TCRdb, TRBD1, cannot be confirmed without DNA. Per the germline V gene, CDR1 is LNHDA and CDR2 is SQIVND (reference sequence). The CDR3 runs 13 residues. The chain's CDR3 is CASSNPGPNEAFF.